This T cell receptor (beta chain) was sequenced during a study of T cell responses to AZD1222 COVID-19 vaccine. Details on this clone: The antigen is not known.

TCRdb's table, derived via immunoSEQ multiplex PCR, lists solely in-frame clones and lacks some. The profile shows 100,000 to 150,000 clones, approximately 83% of them singletons. Notes on the study in general: Repertoire samples came only from after the peak T cell response. Only a handful of individuals given AZD1222 were seropositive at baseline.

Source: peripheral blood, taken on day 0 of AZD1222 vaccination. This sequence originates from an adult in good health.

The CDR3 DNA sequence: TGTGCCAGCAGTTACACAGGACAGGGGTACTACGAGCAGTACTTC. Translation gives CASSYTGQGYYEQYF. J is TRBJ2-7 and V is TRBV6-5; 9 bases align to TRBD1. Germline V gives CDR1 MNHEY, CDR2 SVGAGI. This CDR3 has 15 residues. The V segment lost 2 bases and the J segment 3 bases; nucleotides outside the gene matches: 5.